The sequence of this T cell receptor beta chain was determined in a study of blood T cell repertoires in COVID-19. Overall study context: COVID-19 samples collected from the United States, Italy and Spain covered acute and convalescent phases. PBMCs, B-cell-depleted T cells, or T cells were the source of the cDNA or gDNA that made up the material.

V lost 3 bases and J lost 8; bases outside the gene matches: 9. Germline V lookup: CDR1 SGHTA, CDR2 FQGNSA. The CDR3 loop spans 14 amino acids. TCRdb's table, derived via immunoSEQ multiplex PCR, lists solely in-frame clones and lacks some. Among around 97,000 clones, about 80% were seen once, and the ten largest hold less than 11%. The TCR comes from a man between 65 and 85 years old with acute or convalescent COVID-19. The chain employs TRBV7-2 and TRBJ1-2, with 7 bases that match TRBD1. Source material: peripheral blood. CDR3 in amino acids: CASSFRQGLNGYTF. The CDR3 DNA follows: TGTGCCAGCAGCTTCAGACAGGGACTCAACGGCTACACCTTC.